This T cell receptor beta chain was recovered during a study of cytomegalovirus exposure and HLA in healthy donors. Study-wide background: Earlier results showed roughly 120 million unique TCR beta sequences derived from 150 million to 200 million T cells.

The CDR3 is 16 residues long. The germline gives CDR1 MNHNS, CDR2 SASEGT. V lost 2 bases, J lost 0 bases, and 4 bases stayed unmatched. Points on this clone: Its antigen is unknown.

Broader study findings: HLA-A and HLA-B allele assignments for most subjects were reportedly predicted accurately using TCR beta sequences. In a later analysis, TCR beta V- and J-gene trimming was associated with a missense DCLRE1C variant. Immune exposure data for these donors was limited to CMV serostatus.

PCR employed 60 Vbeta and 13 Jbeta primers. Only in-frame clones appear in the TCRdb table, and some are missing; sequencing was by immunoSEQ multiplex PCR. The sample shows around 140,000 clones, about 84% of them seen only once. The receptor was derived from a man in his forties or fifties in good health and CMV-seronegative. The chain employs TRBV6-1 and TRBJ2-4, with TRBD2 matching 7 bases. The sequenced material came from PBMCs. Written as DNA, the CDR3 is TGTGCCAGCAGTGAAAGGGGAGGGGTAGCCAAAAACATTCAGTACTTC. It specifies CASSERGGVAKNIQYF.